This T cell receptor beta chain was found in a study of blood T cell repertoires in COVID-19. The overall study: From the United States, Italy and Spain came samples of acute and convalescent COVID-19. PBMCs, B-cell-depleted T cells, or T cells were the source of the cDNA or gDNA that made up the material.

CDR1 is WSHSY, CDR2 SAAADI, per germline. Trimming removed 3 bases at V and 6 bases at J, with 14 bases between. This CDR3 region has 14 residues. Authors' analysis steps: The assay estimated nucleated cells by amplifying reference gene primers. Assay: immunoSEQ multiplex PCR; the TCRdb copy retains only in-frame clones and omits some. That table furnishes V, J and clone size, whereas the DNA furnished D and trimming. This sample yields 130,000 to 150,000 clones, of which over 70% are seen a single time; around 2.1% belongs to the top ten. The specimen sequenced was peripheral blood. The chain has TRBV10-2 and TRBJ1-1; D may be TRBD1 (5 bases). The receptor was isolated from a woman aged 60-70 years with acute or convalescent COVID-19. CDR3 sequence: CASSDGGLSAEAFF. The DNA for the CDR3 is TGCGCCAGCAGTGATGGGGGGTTATCAGCTGAAGCTTTCTTT.